This T cell receptor (beta chain) was identified during a study of blood T cell repertoires in COVID-19. Across the study: Material from acute and convalescent COVID-19 was sourced from the United States, Italy and Spain. From T cells, B-cell-depleted T cells, or PBMCs came the material, which was cDNA or gDNA.

Per the study methods: Reference gene primer amplification in the assay estimated nucleated cell counts. Using immunoSEQ multiplex PCR, the repertoire was profiled, and TCRdb retains in-frame clones only, with some absent. V, J and clone size are taken as reported in that table, and D and trimming were inferred from the DNA itself. The sample records 50,000 to 60,000 clones, 65% to 90% being singletons. CDR3 length: 12 amino acids. Trimming pared 2 bases from V and 6 bases from J, leaving 6 bases between. The germline V gene has CDR1 LNHNV and CDR2 YYDKDF (reference sequence). The J gene is TRBJ2-3, the V gene TRBV15; D is uncertain. Sequences were obtained from peripheral blood. The TCR originated in a human donor in a cohort sampled during active COVID-19. As DNA, the CDR3 is TGTGCCACCAGCAGACCCCCGGATACGCAGTATTTT. It is translated as CATSRPPDTQYF.